The 18 T cell receptor beta chains below come from one sample, sequenced in a study of blood T cells in healthy people across ages. Combining a sample-barcoded 5' primer with a J-beta primer mix, a second PCR ran for about 6 to 11 cycles. From the 5' RACE reads, TCRdb called clonotypes with MiXCR, one entry per CDR3 protein. Of around 1,700,000 distinct CDR3 sequences listed, roughly 28% are singletons. The sample taken for sequencing was blood. Receptors were obtained from a woman in her 30s in good health.

This clonotype was found a few times. The chain joins TRBV7-2 to TRBJ2-1, with 8 bases lining up with TRBD2. The CDR3 has 18 amino acids. The junction had 11 bases not matched to a gene; V was cut back by 4 bases and J by 0 bases. The germline CDR1 and CDR2 sequences are SGHTA and FQGNSA. In nucleotides, the CDR3 is TGTGCCAGCAGCTCTCAGACGGTAGCGGGATCCTCCTACAATGAGCAGTTCTTC. This translates into CASSSQTVAGSSYNEQFF.

About this clonotype: Being one base from a much bigger clone, this may be a read error. This chain joins TRBV5-1 and TRBJ2-7; 7 positions agree with TRBD2. Germline assignment: CDR1 SGHRS and CDR2 YFSETQ. The CDR3 totals 14 residues. V dropped 4 bases and J dropped 3; count of bases not matched to a gene: 7. CDR3 amino acids: CASSGSGANYEQYF. CDR3 nucleotides: TGCGCCAGCAGCGGGAGCGGGGCGAACTACGAGCAGTACTTC.

CDR3 sequence reads: CASSQIQGNIQYF. In DNA, the CDR3 is TGTGCCAGCAGCCAGATTCAGGGGAACATTCAGTACTTC. The chain employs TRBV11-2 and TRBJ2-4, with a tentative D call TRBD1 (6 bases). Trimming removed 5 bases at V and 7 bases at J, with 12 bases between. This CDR3 contains 13 residues. The germline gives CDR1 SGHAT, CDR2 FQNNGV.

V gene TRBV9 combines with J gene TRBJ2-5; 11 nucleotides agree with TRBD2. The J segment lost 5 bases and the V segment lost 4 bases, leaving 13 bases of the junction unmatched. This CDR3 spans 17 amino acids. Germline loops: CDR1 SGDLS, CDR2 YYNGEE. In nucleotides, the CDR3 is TGTGCCAGCAGCCCAGGACTAGCGGGCCTAGGAAGGGAGACCCAGTACTTC. Translated, it gives CASSPGLAGLGRETQYF.

This chain uses TRBV20-1 with TRBJ2-7; D is perhaps TRBD1 (5 bases). Per germline, CDR1 DFQATT and CDR2 SNEGSKA (reference sequence). This CDR3 has 15 amino acids. Deletions cut 0 bases from V and 7 bases from J, with 19 bases between. This CDR3 reads CSAREGAGRTWEQYF. CDR3 sequence (DNA): TGCAGTGCTAGAGAAGGGGCTGGGCGTACGTGGGAGCAGTACTTC.

This clonotype was seen at least ten times. The chain is built from TRBV7-2 and TRBJ2-7; no firm D call. The CDR3 totals 12 residues. V lost 6 bases and J 1 base, leaving 7 bases between the germline ends. Germline V gives CDR1 SGHTA, CDR2 FQGNSA. Here the CDR3 reads CASRAGSYEQYF. CDR3 DNA: TGTGCCAGCAGGGCAGGTTCCTACGAGCAGTACTTC.

This clonotype was picked up a small number of times. The CDR3 region has the DNA TGTGCCAGCAGCCAAGAGAACCGACTAGCCCAAAGTGAGCAGTTCTTC. This translates into CASSQENRLAQSEQFF. The J gene is TRBJ2-1, the V gene TRBV3-1, with 7 bases matching TRBD2. Germline V gene lookup returns CDR1 LGHDT and CDR2 YNNKEL (reference sequence). This CDR3 is built from 16 residues. V lost 0 bases and J lost 9; bases outside the gene matches: 11.

There are many counts of this clonotype. The J gene is TRBJ2-7, the V gene TRBV9; 7 nucleotides line up with TRBD1. Trimming at V came to 0 bases and at J to 3 bases, leaving 6 bases not matched to a gene. The V gene's germline CDR1 is SGDLS and CDR2 YYNGEE. This CDR3 contains 15 residues. The CDR3 bases are TGTGCCAGCAGCGTAGGATGGACAGGAGACTACGAGCAGTACTTC. It is translated as CASSVGWTGDYEQYF.

The chain joins TRBV6-1 to TRBJ2-3; TRBD1 matches 9 bases. Germline V CDR1 and CDR2: MNHNS, SASEGT. CDR3 length: 15 residues. Trimming removed 3 bases from V and 4 bases from J; junction bases left unmatched: 5. The CDR3 sequence: CASSEGTGRADTQYF. DNA for the CDR3: TGTGCCAGCAGTGAGGGGACAGGGAGAGCAGATACGCAGTATTTT.

This clonotype was detected many times. The rearrangement links TRBV5-4 to TRBJ1-2; weak D call: TRBD1 (5 bases). Trimming pared 3 bases from V and 10 bases from J, leaving 13 bases between. Germline lookup yields CDR1 SGHNT and CDR2 YYREEE (reference sequence). This CDR3 has 12 residues. CDR3 region: CASSYYQGLYTF. The CDR3 region has the DNA TGTGCCAGCAGCTACTACCAGGGTCTCTACACCTTC. Filled out from reference TRBV5-4 and TRBJ1-2, the complete variable domain reads ETGVTQSPTHLIKTRGQQVTLRCSSQSGHNTVSWYQQALGQGPQFIFQYYREEENGRGNFPPRFSGLQFPNYSSELNVNALELDDSALYLCASSYYQGLYTFGSGTRLTVV.

The genes are TRBV7-9 and TRBJ2-1, with no clear D. The better agreement between TRBJ2-7 and the DNA end casts doubt on the J call. Looked up from germline, CDR1 is SEHNR and CDR2 is FQNEAQ (reference sequence). The CDR3 covers 16 residues. The DNA for the CDR3 is TGTGCCAGCAGCCCGGTATGGGGAAGCTCCTACAATGAGCAGTACTTC. This codes for CASSPVWGSSYNEQYF.

Points on this clonotype: A read error may explain this, as a much larger clone is one base away. The chain uses TRBV20-1 and TRBJ1-1; TRBD1 agrees at 7 bases. CDR3 length: 13 residues. Germline CDR1 and CDR2: DFQATT and SNEGSKA (reference sequence). J was trimmed by 8 bases and V by 1 base; bases with no gene match: 7. Here the CDR3 DNA reads TGCAGTGCTAGAGGAGGACAGGCGCCCGAAGCTTTCTTT. Its translation: CSARGGQAPEAFF.

This clonotype was picked up many times. The chain has TRBV6-6 and TRBJ1-2; 9 bases are shared with TRBD1. There are 14 residues in the CDR3. Germline lookup yields CDR1 MNHNY and CDR2 SVGAGI (reference sequence). J gave up 6 bases and V 4 bases, and 6 bases lay outside the gene matches. CDR3 sequence reads: CASSSTQGADGYTF. The CDR3 region has the DNA TGTGCCAGCAGTTCCACACAGGGGGCGGATGGCTACACCTTC.

This clonotype turned up a few times. This sequence joins TRBV7-2 and TRBJ2-6; tentatively, D is TRBD1 or TRBD2 (5 bases each). The ends were cut back, 4 bases at V and 0 bases at J, with 10 bases in the middle. From germline, CDR1 is SGHTA and CDR2 FQGNSA. The CDR3 runs to 16 residues. CDR3 residues: CASSWGRNSGANVLTF. CDR3 bases: TGTGCCAGCAGCTGGGGACGGAACTCTGGGGCCAACGTCCTGACTTTC. The variable domain in full, completed from reference TRBV7-2 and TRBJ2-6, reads GAGVSQSPSNKVTEKGKDVELRCDPISGHTALYWYRQSLGQGLEFLIYFQGNSAPDKSGLPSDRFSAERTGGSVSTLTIQRTQQEDSAVYLCASSWGRNSGANVLTFGAGSRLTVL.

The V call is TRBV3-1, the J call TRBJ1-4; D gene unclear. This CDR3 region has 12 residues. Germline V gene lookup returns CDR1 LGHDT and CDR2 YNNKEL (reference sequence). V lost 8 bases, J lost 2 bases, and 6 bases lay in between. The CDR3 coding sequence is TGTGCCAGCGCGGGGACTAATGAAAAACTGTTTTTT. It translates to CASAGTNEKLFF.

About this clonotype: The conserved final phenylalanine or tryptophan is absent from the CDR3, which likely points to a read error. The DNA is omitted, as the CDR3 cannot be located on it reliably, and the CDR3 follows TCRdb's listing. The chain carries TRBV6-6 and TRBJ2-1; TRBD1, as called in the table, went unchecked against the DNA. Germline-derived CDR1 and CDR2 are MNHNY and SVGAGI (reference sequence). A total of 15 residues make up the CDR3, ends included. CDR3 protein: CASSYSGQGDNEQFC.

This chain links TRBV3-1 with TRBJ2-7, with D tentatively TRBD1 or TRBD2 (5 bases each). The V end lost 1 base, the J end lost 5 bases, and 21 bases lay between the germline ends. Per germline, CDR1 LGHDT and CDR2 YNNKEL (reference sequence). The CDR3 is 17 residues long. This CDR3 is CASSQVPVGPPVDEQYF. The DNA for the CDR3 is TGTGCCAGCAGCCAAGTCCCAGTGGGACCGCCAGTCGACGAGCAGTACTTC.

This clonotype was recorded many times. The V gene is TRBV5-1, the J gene TRBJ2-6, with D possibly being TRBD2 (5 bases). The germline V gene encodes CDR1 SGHRS and CDR2 YFSETQ. V was shortened by 0 bases and J by 3 bases, with 10 bases between the two germline ends. The CDR3 consists of 16 residues. The CDR3 sequence: CASSLEMGSGANVLTF. The CDR3 DNA follows: TGCGCCAGCAGCTTGGAGATGGGGAGTGGGGCCAACGTCCTGACTTTC.